This T cell receptor beta chain was identified during a study of identical twins. Findings and limits, study-wide: Modelling approaches yielded underestimates of out-of-frame TCR alpha sharing between monozygotic twins. Sharing of beta out-of-frame sequences by twins showed a weaker excess.

The cDNA had a unique molecular identifier and a template-switch universal primer site. One entry per CDR3 protein results from TCRdb running MiXCR on the 5' RACE reads. The data show about 810,000 distinct CDR3 sequences, around an eighth seen once. This clonotype was observed at least ten times. Its antigen is not identified. The CDR3 sequence is 13 residues long. Deletions cut 5 bases from V and 3 bases from J, with 11 bases between. CDR1 is SGHAT, CDR2 FQNNGV, per germline. This sample also belongs to another study, concerning yellow fever vaccine responses in identical twins. That investigation notes: Reported findings indicate that twins' vaccine T cell responses seemed partially convergent, partially personalized.

This chain uses TRBV11-2 with TRBJ2-7; D is possibly TRBD2 (6 bases). This sequence originates from a woman aged 18 to 35 in good health. What was sequenced was PBMCs. CDR3 protein: CASSLGGDYEQYF. The CDR3 bases are TGTGCCAGCAGCCTAGGAGGGGACTACGAGCAGTACTTC. The variable domain in full, with the rest retrieved from reference TRBV11-2 and TRBJ2-7, is EAGVAQSPRYKIIEKRQSVAFWCNPISGHATLYWYQQILGQGPKLLIQFQNNGVVDDSQLPKDRFSAERLKGVDSTLKIQPAKLEDSAVYLCASSLGGDYEQYFGPGTRLTVT.